What follows describes a single T cell receptor (beta chain). Its recognized antigen is unknown. No quality values exist for individual bases; no much larger clone is one base distant. The cohort was made up of roughly 670 healthy bone marrow donors. At the time of sampling, all cohort members were nominally healthy, though unrecorded immune exposures were likely present. The donor tested CMV seronegative and was one of the 352 seronegative cohort members. Every donor gave a peripheral blood sample, and the peripheral blood mononuclear cells from that sample were used for TCR beta sequencing. Genomic DNA was extracted from the blood cell samples with the Qiagen DNeasy Blood Extraction Kit. Libraries came from the immunoSEQ multiplex PCR assay. A mixture of 60 forward primers for TCR Vbeta segments and 13 reverse primers for TCR Jbeta segments was used in the multiplex PCR. A multiplex PCR assay on genomic DNA amplified the CDR3 region of rearranged TCR beta genes. Amplified TCR beta libraries were sequenced as 87-base-pair reads on the Illumina HiSeq System. The paper's processing steps were these. Across the roughly 700 repertoires, a later analysis counted some 81 million unique TCR beta chains, some 11 million of which were shared by at least two donors. To remove PCR and sequencing errors, raw reads were error-corrected and collapsed into unique sequences using a nearest-neighbor algorithm that merged closely related sequences. CDR3 sequences were aligned to IMGT reference sequences to assign V, D and J gene segments. For a sequence to be retained, at least a six-nucleotide match to both a V gene segment and a J gene segment was required. A rearrangement counted as productive if the CDR3 had no stop codons and remained in frame with V and J, and every other rearrangement counted as non-productive. Following IMGT convention, CDR3 was defined as the stretch from the second conserved V-encoded cysteine to the conserved J-encoded phenylalanine. The earlier analysis of about 500 of the donors excluded sequences that lacked an unambiguous match to a single V gene segment. An earlier analysis of 500 to 600 of the donors classified V segments as functional when productive rearrangements were above 56.7% and as segregating when the standard deviation between donors was above 5%. A statistical classification framework was developed to diagnose cytomegalovirus status using the catalog of TCR beta chain sequences. V and J gene assignment, in a later analysis, came from comparing TCR nucleotide sequences with IMGT/GENE-DB human TR gene sequences. In a later analysis, CDR3 sequences and most-parsimonious VDJ recombination scenarios were assigned using the TCRdist pipeline. A later analysis defined each TCR beta chain by its CDR3 amino acid sequence plus V-gene family, and excluded reads lacking a unique V-gene family. In a later analysis, some 600 highly shared, low-generation-probability nucleotide sequences were removed to address suspected cross-contamination and a sequencing artifact. In a later analysis, a clonal expansion index for each public chain was calculated from normalized within-repertoire ranks of inferred template counts. Generation probabilities in a later analysis came from a VDJ recombination model fitted to out-of-frame rearrangements, and those results were checked against IGoR. Hypergeometric tests were used in a later analysis to score TCR-TCR, TCR-HLA and TCR-CMV co-occurrence, with a repertoire-size bias correction applied to the TCR pairs. To estimate false discovery rates, a later analysis permuted the HLA or CMV assignments 20 times. In a later analysis, co-occurring TCRs were grouped using DBSCAN, with TCRdist sequence similarity added in when clustering inside HLA-allele-positive subsets. For co-occurrence clustering, repertoires with fewer than 30,000 or more than 120,000 public chains were excluded, along with five repertoires with anomalous nucleotide sharing. TCRdb mirrors the immuneACCESS table, restricted to in-frame sequences. Some clones are absent from its copies; in checked studies, under half trace to an unresolved V gene, and the reason for the others is unknown. The DNA gave D and trimming, while V, J and clone size come from that table. This sample holds about 190,000 clones; almost 80% were observed only once. The ten largest account for 1.5% to 2% of the sample.

These data come from a study of cytomegalovirus exposure and HLA in healthy donors (dated by TCRdb to between 2016 and 2019). Turning to the overall study: An earlier analysis of approximately 640 of the donors reported approximately 300 Gb of sequence data and 100 million to 130 million unique TCR beta sequences from 190 million or so T cells. Approximately 310 gigabases of sequencing data and 75 million to 85 million unique TCR sequences made up an early release that covered roughly 670 HLA-typed donors. The genetic ancestry cluster associated with self-reported Caucasian donors included 81% of the roughly 400 genotyped donors. The aim of the study was to test whether cataloging public T cell receptors could identify signatures of past pathogen exposure. The T cell repertoires of some 670 subjects were profiled by immunosequencing and related to cytomegalovirus serostatus. A separate validation cohort of 100 to 150 different subjects was used in addition to the 666-subject first cohort. To predict cytomegalovirus infection status, the study combined high-throughput TCR immunosequencing, statistical association of individual TCRs with disease status, and machine learning. A later analysis re-analyzed previously published TCR beta repertoires from roughly 690 donors and added high-resolution HLA genotyping to study TCR occurrence patterns. In the later analysis, no new phenotypic data were used to find candidate immune exposures; instead, reliance was placed on TCR beta sequences and their occurrence across donors. An earlier analysis of 500 to 750 of the donors applied high-throughput TCR beta sequencing to assess whether each TCR beta V gene segment acted as functional or pseudogenic. Alongside the repertoire data, information on donor age, sex, ethnicity and CMV serostatus was compiled. In a later genetic analysis, genome-wide SNP genotypes for about three fifths of the roughly 670 donors were used, and that subset was treated as a discovery cohort. All discovery cohort repertoires had been generated on a single sequencing platform. Both class I and class II loci were covered by HLA typing, at four-digit resolution. Typing coverage differed by locus: A, B, C, DRB1 and DQB1 were typed in roughly 620-630 donors, DQA1 in 500 to 550, DPA1 in 600 to 610, and DPB1 in just under 480. Because of strong linkage in the cohort, roughly five DR-DQ haplotypes were treated as single units for association and clustering. On average, about 200,000 unique TCR beta nucleotide sequences were sequenced per donor among 350 to 400 genotyped donors of the cohort, with around 19% of those sequences being non-productive.

Per the germline V gene (reference sequence), SEHNR is the CDR1 and FQNEAQ is the CDR2. V and J lose 1 base and 4 bases, and a span of 19 bases separates them. From the cysteine up to the phenylalanine, the CDR3 has a length of 17 residues. Left in the record is the CDR3 DNA by itself, 51 bases read in frame from the first base. General study outcomes and caveats: A later analysis reported that several top co-occurrence clusters appeared linked to parvovirus B19, influenza, CMV and Epstein-Barr virus. Assigning TCR associations to individual alleles was difficult when HLA alleles, especially DR and DQ, strongly co-occurred. A further reported finding was that TCR beta sequences accurately predicted the HLA-A and HLA-B alleles for most subjects in the first cohort. Only TCR beta chains were sequenced in this cohort, and the absence of alpha or paired-chain data limited detectable features. Correlated functional status among segregating V segments might be attributable to linkage disequilibrium, but an unknown experimental factor could not be ruled out. Compared with the approximately 700-donor mean, donors in an Asian-associated ancestry cluster had fewer N-insertions in productive TCRs, according to a later genetic analysis. A cluster of highly shared sequence variants was judged likely to be a technical artifact of the sequencing pipeline. CMV serostatus was the only immune exposure information available for the cohort. The study listed 150 to 200 TCR beta chains as associated with cytomegalovirus. In both the original and validation cohorts, the classifier was reported to diagnose cytomegalovirus status with high specificity and sensitivity. A few of the identified cytomegalovirus-associated TCR beta chains were confirmed in vitro to be specific for cytomegalovirus antigens. In a later analysis, about 16,000 TCR beta sequences were associated with specific HLA alleles at a false discovery rate of 0.05. In a later analysis, HLA-associated TCR beta chains were found to be more clonally expanded and to have lower generation probabilities than equally common non-associated chains. Roughly uniform sequencing depth across donors was assumed in presence/absence analyses, although this assumption may not hold. Fewer than 20 rarely observed V segments, including chromosome 9 orphons, were excluded from the earlier analysis of about 610 of the donors because counts were too low. In a later genetic analysis, a missense DCLRE1C variant was associated with V-gene and J-gene trimming of TCR beta chains, and the association was replicated in an independent cohort. In an earlier analysis of around 600 of the donors, most TCR beta V segments were observed in productive rearrangements about 87% or about 30% of the time, broadly matching IMGT annotations. In a later analysis, most CMV-associated TCR beta chains were found to appear HLA-restricted, with HLA associations seemingly driven largely by CMV exposure. Because some donors lacked HLA typing at each locus, the association tests relied only on the typed subset. According to a later analysis, TCR association rates differed among HLA loci, with DRB1 alleles showing the most associated TCRs and HLA-C alleles showing the fewest. Most TCR sequences were observed very rarely across donors, whereas some public TCRs were present in many individuals. It was suggested by the authors that the approach could potentially be generalized to other disease states and immunological phenotypes. Some IMGT-functional V segments, including TRBV6-2 and TRBV6-3, could not be distinguished by the 87-base-pair reads and were therefore excluded.

The receptor chain draws on TRBV7-9 and TRBJ1-2; the D gene remains uncertain. Material: PBMCs. This receptor was identified in a young woman in good health and CMV-seronegative. The nucleotides are TGTGCCAGCAGCTTAGAGCCTTGGGAGCCGAACTTCTATGGCTACACCTTC. This is translated as CASSLEPWEPNFYGYTF.